This T cell receptor (beta chain) emerged from a study of T cell responses to AZD1222 COVID-19 vaccine. The table came from immunoSEQ multiplex PCR; TCRdb's copy has only in-frame clones and leaves some out. In the table there are about 170,000 clones, 80% to 90% of which are singletons. Per the germline V gene, CDR1 is MNHEY and CDR2 is SVGAGI. V was shortened by 10 bases and J by 3 bases, with 12 bases between the two germline ends. The CDR3 spans 13 residues. The V and J genes are TRBV6-5 and TRBJ1-4, with no clear D. The starting material was peripheral blood, obtained on day 0 of AZD1222 vaccination. The origin of this receptor is an adult in good health. The CDR3 sequence is CATGPQPNEKLFF. For the CDR3, the DNA is TGTGCCACTGGCCCCCAACCTAATGAAAAACTGTTTTTT.